These 2 T cell receptor beta chains originate from one sample sequenced in a study of OX40 agonist ivuxolimab in advanced cancers. The data were produced by immunoSEQ multiplex PCR, yet TCRdb's version contains in-frame clones alone and is incomplete. The table has approximately 87,000 clones, roughly nine tenths seen once. The sequences come from CD4+ or CD8+ T cells sorted from blood, collected in a trial of the OX40 agonist ivuxolimab. These TCRs come from an adult with an advanced solid tumor such as melanoma, head and neck, liver or kidney cancer.

The rearrangement uses TRBV5-8 and TRBJ1-1; TRBD1 aligns across 10 bases. The V and J ends lost 4 bases and 1 base, in that order; junction bases with no gene match: 10. This CDR3 spans 17 amino acids. Looked up from germline, CDR1 is SGHTS and CDR2 is YDEGEE. CDR3 protein: CASSNRGQGRENTEAFF. The CDR3 DNA reads TGTGCCAGCAGCAACCGGGGACAGGGGCGAGAGAACACTGAAGCTTTCTTT.

The chain carries TRBV19 and TRBJ1-5; D might be TRBD1 (5 bases). Germline V gene lookup returns CDR1 LNHDA and CDR2 SQIVND (reference sequence). The V end was cut by 7 bases, the J end by 4 bases, with 14 bases between. The CDR3 has 14 residues. The chain's CDR3 is CASTQESGNQPQHF. In DNA, the CDR3 is TGTGCCAGTACCCAAGAATCAGGGAATCAGCCCCAGCATTTT.